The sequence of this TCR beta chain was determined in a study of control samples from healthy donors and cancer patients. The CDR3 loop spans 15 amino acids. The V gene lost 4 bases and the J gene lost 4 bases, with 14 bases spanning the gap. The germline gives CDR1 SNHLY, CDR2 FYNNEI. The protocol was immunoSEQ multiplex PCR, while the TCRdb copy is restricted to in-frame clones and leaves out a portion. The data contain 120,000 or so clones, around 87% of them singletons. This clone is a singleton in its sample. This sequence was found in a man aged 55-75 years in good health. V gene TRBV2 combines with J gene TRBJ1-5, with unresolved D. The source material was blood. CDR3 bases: TGTGCCAGCAGTGTAAGCAGGTTAGAAAATCAGCCCCAGCATTTT. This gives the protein CASSVSRLENQPQHF.